This record concerns one TCR beta chain sequence. Sequencing used immunoSEQ multiplex PCR; TCRdb keeps in-frame clones, though not all of them. Of about 170,000 clones detected, about 88% appear once; the ten largest clones hold about 2.6%. The data were obtained in a study of blood T cell repertoires in COVID-19. The overall study: Sources were T cells, B-cell-depleted T cells, or PBMCs; the material itself was cDNA or gDNA.

This CDR3 spans 14 amino acids. Germline V lookup: CDR1 MGHDK, CDR2 SYGVNS. With 3 bases removed from V and 4 bases from J, the gap between germline ends came to 12 bases. This chain connects TRBV25-1 to TRBJ1-1, with D maybe TRBD1 (6 bases). The receptor was isolated from a woman older than 75 with COVID-19, enrolled during active disease. The specimen sequenced was peripheral blood. Written as DNA, the CDR3 is TGTGCCAGCAGTGAGGCTACAGGGCCCACTGAAGCTTTCTTT. This gives the protein CASSEATGPTEAFF.